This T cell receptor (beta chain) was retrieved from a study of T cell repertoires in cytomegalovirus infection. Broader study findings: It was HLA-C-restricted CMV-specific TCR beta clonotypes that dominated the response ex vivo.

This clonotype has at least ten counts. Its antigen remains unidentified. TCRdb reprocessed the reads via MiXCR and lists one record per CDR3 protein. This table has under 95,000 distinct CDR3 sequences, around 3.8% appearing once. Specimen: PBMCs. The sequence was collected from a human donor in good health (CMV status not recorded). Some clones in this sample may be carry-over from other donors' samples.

CDR3 DNA sequence: TGTGCCAGCGGAGGACTAGCGGGAGTTAAAAATGAGCAGTTCTTC. This codes for CASGGLAGVKNEQFF. The chain has TRBV7-6 and TRBJ2-1, with 13 bases aligning to TRBD2. The CDR3 loop spans 15 amino acids. V gave up 8 bases and J gave up 7 bases; unmatched junction bases: 8. The germline gives CDR1 SGHVS, CDR2 FNYEAQ.